This TCR beta chain originates from a study of blood T cell repertoires in COVID-19. About the study: Samples taken during acute and convalescent COVID-19 were collected in the United States, Italy and Spain. The analysed material was cDNA or gDNA that came from T cells, B-cell-depleted T cells, or PBMCs.

Germline V CDR1 and CDR2: SGHNT, YENEEA. There are 12 residues in the CDR3. With 3 bases removed from V and 4 bases from J, the gap between germline ends came to 6 bases. Authors' analysis steps: Using reference gene primer amplification, nucleated cell counts were estimated. The method was immunoSEQ multiplex PCR; TCRdb's version includes in-frame clones alone and lacks a portion of them. The V and J calls and clone size are taken from that table; D and trimming were inferred from the DNA. The table lists about 130,000 clones, nearly 70% of them singletons. To note about this clone: This specimen includes other DNA sequences encoding the same CDR3.

This TCR was sampled from an older woman with acute or convalescent COVID-19. The sample taken for sequencing was peripheral blood. J is TRBJ1-1 and V is TRBV11-3; D uncertain. CDR3 nucleotides: TGTGCCAGCAGCTTCTCCGGCACTGAAGCTTTCTTT. This encodes CASSFSGTEAFF.